These T cell receptor beta chains were read from a single sample in a study of blood T cell repertoires in COVID-19. Assay: immunoSEQ multiplex PCR; the TCRdb copy retains only in-frame clones and omits some. This sample has 370,000 or so clones, with roughly 80% found just once. Sequences were obtained from peripheral blood. The source is a human donor with acute or convalescent COVID-19. The donor label of this sample is uncertain. CDR3s include the opening cysteine and the closing phenylalanine or tryptophan. Each record gives: clone size, D gene, J gene, V gene, CDR3 protein, CDR3 DNA. D genes are given only for firm matches. Size tells how often a clone was seen (once, few, many) or the class of an expanded clone, and some rows leave it out.

>-|TRBD1|TRBJ1-1|TRBV20-1
CSASAGTAANTEAFF
TGCAGTGCTAGTGCCGGGACAGCAGCGAACACTGAAGCTTTCTTT
>-|TRBD2|TRBJ2-5|TRBV30
CAWSVGGSGRQETQYF
TGTGCCTGGAGTGTGGGTGGTAGCGGGCGCCAAGAGACCCAGTACTTC
>-|-|TRBJ2-3|TRBV18
CASSLLINSADTQYF
TGTGCCAGCTCACTACTTATTAATAGCGCAGATACGCAGTATTTT
>few|TRBD2|TRBJ2-2|TRBV9
CASSASGSGELFF
TGTGCCAGCAGCGCTAGCGGGAGCGGGGAGCTGTTTTTT
>-|TRBD1|TRBJ1-2|TRBV3-1/TRBV3-2
CASSPHSGTAVYGYTF
TGTGCCAGCAGCCCCCATTCCGGGACAGCGGTCTATGGCTACACCTTC
>-|-|TRBJ1-6|TRBV19
CASSTGFRSPLHF
TGTGCCAGTAGCACGGGGTTCCGTTCACCCCTCCACTTT
>-|TRBD1|TRBJ1-1|TRBV29-1
CSVGQTLEAFF
TGCAGCGTGGGACAGACCCTTGAAGCTTTCTTT
>-|-|TRBJ1-1|TRBV12-3/TRBV12-4
CASSGNRDTEAFF
TGTGCCAGCAGTGGCAACAGGGACACTGAAGCTTTCTTT
>few|-|TRBJ1-1|TRBV5-1
CASSWVGEGTEAFF
TGCGCCAGCAGCTGGGTGGGGGAGGGCACTGAAGCTTTCTTT
>-|-|TRBJ2-1|TRBV11-3
CASSFQGYNEQFF
TGTGCCAGCAGCTTCCAGGGGTACAATGAGCAGTTCTTC
>-|TRBD1|TRBJ2-3|TRBV27
CASRKTGVNTQYF
TGTGCCAGCAGAAAGACAGGGGTGAATACGCAGTATTTT
>-|-|TRBJ2-1|TRBV10-3
CAIGERDNEQFF
TGTGCCATCGGGGAGAGGGACAATGAGCAGTTCTTC
>-|TRBD1|TRBJ2-3|TRBV7-7
CASSKDRADTQYF
TGTGCCAGCAGCAAAGACAGGGCAGATACGCAGTATTTT
>-|TRBD1|TRBJ1-2|TRBV2
CASSWDRVGYTF
TGTGCCAGCAGCTGGGACAGGGTAGGCTACACCTTC
>-|TRBD1|TRBJ1-2|TRBV6-1
CASSAGTGGMDYGYTF
TGTGCCAGCAGTGCCGGGACAGGGGGCATGGACTATGGCTACACCTTC
>-|TRBD2|TRBJ2-1|TRBV7-8
CASSSVQRLAGYNEQFF
TGTGCCAGCAGCTCCGTACAGCGACTAGCGGGGTACAATGAGCAGTTCTTC
>-|-|TRBJ1-3|TRBV28
CASSLPQYVSGNTIYF
TGTGCCAGCAGTCTCCCTCAGTACGTCTCTGGAAACACCATATATTTT
>-|TRBD2|TRBJ2-2|TRBV6-6
CASSTRGTSGAGELFF
TGTGCCAGCAGCACTCGTGGGACTAGCGGCGCCGGGGAGCTGTTTTTT
>-|-|TRBJ2-4|TRBV29-1
CSVMTATNIQYF
TGCAGCGTTATGACAGCTACAAACATTCAGTACTTC
>-|TRBD1|TRBJ2-2|TRBV3-1/TRBV3-2
CASAQGAGTGELFF
TGTGCCAGCGCACAGGGGGCGGGCACCGGGGAGCTGTTTTTT
>-|-|TRBJ1-1|TRBV6-5
CASSYSPGRAGAEAFF
TGTGCCAGCAGTTACTCCCCGGGGAGGGCTGGGGCTGAAGCTTTCTTT
>-|-|TRBJ1-1|TRBV7-9
CASSSRDITEAFF
TGTGCCAGCAGCTCCCGGGACATCACTGAAGCTTTCTTT
>once|TRBD1|TRBJ2-4|TRBV5-1
CASSLVQGAKNIQYF
TGCGCCAGCAGCTTGGTACAGGGGGCAAAAAACATTCAGTACTTC
>few|TRBD1|TRBJ1-2|TRBV6-2/TRBV6-3
CASSQDRDGYTF
TGTGCCAGCAGTCAAGACAGGGATGGCTACACCTTC
>-|-|TRBJ1-1|TRBV27
CASSRGGQNEAFF
TGTGCCAGCAGCCGTGGCGGACAGAATGAAGCTTTCTTT
>-|TRBD1|TRBJ2-1|TRBV2
CASRRDRYNEQFF
TGTGCCAGCAGGAGGGACAGATACAATGAGCAGTTCTTC
>few|-|TRBJ1-1|TRBV27
CASSLFGVNTEAFF
TGTGCCAGCAGTTTATTTGGAGTGAACACTGAAGCTTTCTTT
>-|TRBD1|TRBJ1-1|TRBV5-1
CASIPVQGAITEAFF
TGCGCCAGCATTCCGGTGCAGGGGGCTATTACTGAAGCTTTCTTT
>-|-|TRBJ1-3|TRBV11-2
CASSLHRAGNTIYF
TGTGCCAGCAGCTTACACAGGGCTGGAAACACCATATATTTT
>-|TRBD2|TRBJ2-5|TRBV18
CASSPGLKETQYF
TGTGCCAGCTCACCGGGACTAAAAGAGACCCAGTACTTC
>-|-|TRBJ2-7|TRBV14
CASSHLGQSREQYF
TGTGCCAGCAGCCACCTCGGACAGTCTCGCGAGCAGTACTTC
>few|-|TRBJ1-6|TRBV18
CASSPYGSGGNSPLHF
TGTGCCAGCTCACCATACGGGTCGGGAGGTAATTCACCCCTCCACTTT
>few|TRBD1|TRBJ1-2|TRBV19
CASTRTGGTPYGYTF
TGTGCCAGTACCAGGACAGGGGGCACCCCCTATGGCTACACCTTC
>few|-|TRBJ1-6|TRBV5-6
CASSLWFAGASKSPLHF
TGTGCCAGCAGCTTGTGGTTCGCAGGGGCCTCCAAATCACCCCTCCACTTT
>once|-|TRBJ1-2|TRBV11-3
CASRRGHPGYTF
TGTGCCAGCAGGCGGGGGCACCCCGGCTACACCTTC
>-|TRBD1|TRBJ1-1|TRBV2
CASSGQGADTEAFF
TGTGCCAGCAGTGGACAGGGGGCGGACACTGAAGCTTTCTTT
>once|-|TRBJ2-3|TRBV20-1
CSARDSDTQYF
TGCAGTGCTAGAGATAGTGATACGCAGTATTTT
>-|TRBD1|TRBJ1-1|TRBV6-5
CASRILTGVDTEAFF
TGTGCCAGCAGGATCCTGACAGGGGTGGACACTGAAGCTTTCTTT
>-|-|TRBJ2-7|TRBV28
CASSSRPYEQYF
TGTGCCAGCAGTTCCCGTCCCTACGAGCAGTACTTC
>-|-|TRBJ2-1|TRBV29-1
CSVPSSYNEQFF
TGCAGCGTGCCCAGCTCCTACAATGAGCAGTTCTTC
>few|TRBD2|TRBJ2-2|TRBV28
CASRIGGAHTGELFF
TGTGCCAGCAGGATCGGGGGGGCACACACCGGGGAGCTGTTTTTT
>-|TRBD1|TRBJ1-2|TRBV6-1
CASSERDRGGYGYTF
TGTGCCAGCAGTGAAAGGGACAGGGGTGGCTATGGCTACACCTTC